Below are 3 T cell receptor beta chains sequenced from a single sample in a study of identifying expanded T cells in peripheral blood. TCRdb keeps only in-frame clones here, not all; method: immunoSEQ multiplex PCR. The sample has approximately 63,000 clones, more than 75% seen once. The sample was blood. The receptors come from a person between 18 and 69 years old in good health.

The rearrangement links TRBV6-1 to TRBJ1-1, with D possibly TRBD1 on 5 matching bases. Trimming stripped 6 bases from V and 2 bases from J, with 16 bases between. This CDR3 is 15 amino acids long. Germline CDR1 is MNHNS and CDR2 is SASEGT. The CDR3 sequence is CASRAHGGRNTEAFF. DNA of the CDR3: TGTGCCAGCAGGGCCCACGGGGGAAGAAACACTGAAGCTTTCTTT.

The chain joins TRBV5-6 to TRBJ2-7; the match to TRBD1 covers 9 bases. Germline CDR1 is SGHDT and CDR2 is YYEEEE. The CDR3 has 15 residues. V lost 1 base and J lost 2; bases outside the gene matches: 4. The CDR3 DNA is TGTGCCAGCAGCTTGAGGGACAGGGTTGCCTACGAGCAGTACTTC. Its protein product is CASSLRDRVAYEQYF.

The rearrangement links TRBV4-3 to TRBJ2-1, with TRBD2 as a possible D gene (5 bases). The germline V gene encodes CDR1 LGHNA and CDR2 YSLEER. V lost 0 bases, J lost 6 bases, and 18 bases lay in between. CDR3 length equals 17 residues. The CDR3 DNA is TGCGCCAGCAGCCAAGATAGCCATCGGGGTAAGGGCAATGAGCAGTTCTTC. Translated: CASSQDSHRGKGNEQFF.